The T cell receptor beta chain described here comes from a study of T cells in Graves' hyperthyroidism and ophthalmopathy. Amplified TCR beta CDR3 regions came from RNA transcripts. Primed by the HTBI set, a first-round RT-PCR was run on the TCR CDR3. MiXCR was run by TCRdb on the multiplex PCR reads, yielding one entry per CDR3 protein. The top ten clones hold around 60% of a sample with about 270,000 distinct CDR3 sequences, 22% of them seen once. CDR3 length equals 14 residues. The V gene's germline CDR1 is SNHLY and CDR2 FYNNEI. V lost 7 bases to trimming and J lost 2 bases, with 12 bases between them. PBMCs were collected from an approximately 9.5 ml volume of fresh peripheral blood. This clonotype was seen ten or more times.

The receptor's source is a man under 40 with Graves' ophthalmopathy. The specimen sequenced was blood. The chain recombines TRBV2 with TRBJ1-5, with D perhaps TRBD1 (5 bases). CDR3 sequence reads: CASTRESGNQPQHF. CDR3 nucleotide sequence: TGTGCCAGCACCAGGGAGTCGGGCAATCAGCCCCAGCATTTT. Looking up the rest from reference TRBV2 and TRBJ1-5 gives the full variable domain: EPEVTQTPSHQVTQMGQEVILRCVPISNHLYFYWYRQILGQKVEFLVSFYNNEISEKSEIFDDQFSVERPDGSNFTLKIRSTKLEDSAMYFCASTRESGNQPQHFGDGTRLSIL.